The clone carrying this TCR beta chain is medium-sized. Antigen unknown. The data are from a study of T cell repertoires in aging, cancer and after chemotherapy. Study summary: Chronic lymphocytic leukemia patients on fludarabine- or bendamustine-based regimens gave paired samples before and after chemotherapy.

Germline-derived CDR1 and CDR2 are LNHDA and SQIVND (reference sequence). Trimming left V 5 bases short and J 7 bases short, with 12 bases between. The CDR3 runs to 13 residues. Peripheral blood genomic DNA, not sorted cells or RNA, was the template. Multiplex touch-down PCR with TRB-A/B primers amplified rearranged V-D-J TRB sequences. MiXCR, applied by TCRdb to the multiplex PCR reads, yields one record per CDR3 protein. This table holds fewer than 2,000 distinct CDR3 sequences, 20% to 25% found once. Study-level findings and limits: In healthy donors, age-related TCR diversity loss mainly reflected lost richness. Age-matched healthy donors had significantly more diverse, less clonal blood TCR repertoires than untreated cancer patients.

The specimen was blood. The chain employs TRBV19 and TRBJ1-5; perhaps TRBD1 as D (5 bases). The sequence derives from a human donor with a blood cancer. Here the CDR3 reads CASSQGRGQPQHF. The CDR3 DNA follows: TGTGCCAGTAGTCAGGGACGGGGACAGCCCCAGCATTTT.